The clone carrying this T cell receptor (beta chain) was recorded a few times. Its target is not known. This specimen belongs to a study of T cells in Graves' hyperthyroidism and ophthalmopathy. About the research overall: Peripheral blood was acquired at first diagnosis, ahead of any therapy whatsoever.

From RNA transcripts, TCR beta CDR3 regions were amplified. RT-PCR in the first round (using the HTBI primer set) targeted the TCR CDR3. TCRdb processed the multiplex PCR reads anew with MiXCR; each CDR3 protein has one entry. The sample comprises around 290,000 distinct CDR3 sequences, 13% of which are singletons, and almost 8% rests with the top ten. With 1 base removed from V and 0 bases from J, the gap between germline ends came to 14 bases. This CDR3 has 17 amino acids. Germline CDR1 reads PRHDT; CDR2 reads FYEKMQ (reference sequence). Newly diagnosed hyperthyroidism patients aged 18 to 65 years had disease lasting under 2 months. PBMCs were collected from an approximately 9.2 ml volume of fresh peripheral blood. Study results and caveats: Researchers found most expanded thyroid clonotypes above 0.001 in blood as well.

Sequencing input: blood. V gene TRBV13 combines with J gene TRBJ2-3; D is ambiguous. The receptor was isolated from a woman in her twenties or thirties with Graves' hyperthyroidism that later progressed to Graves' ophthalmopathy. CDR3 amino acids: CASSLVMAGPSTDTQYF. CDR3 bases: TGTGCCAGCAGCTTAGTAATGGCTGGTCCAAGCACAGATACGCAGTATTTT.